Listed below are T cell receptor beta chains from one sample, sequenced in a study of T-cell reconstitution after alpha-beta-depleted transplantation in children. TCRdb ran MiXCR on the PCR reads and lists one entry per CDR3 protein. The sample has 300,000 or so distinct CDR3 sequences; over 8% are singletons. The source material was PBMCs from the stem cell graft donor, sampled from the stem cell graft. The receptor source for this set is a human donor who donated a stem cell graft to a child with SCID. The CDR3 runs from the conserved cysteine through the conserved F or W. The D gene is left open where the match is weak. A clone size is listed for some rows: how often the clone was seen (once, few, many), or a class if it is expanded.

j_call clone_size v_call d_call cdr3_aa cdr3_nt
TRBJ2-1 NA TRBV2 NA CASGVSSYNEQFF TGTGCCAGCGGGGTAAGCTCCTACAATGAGCAGTTCTTC
TRBJ2-2 few TRBV12-3/TRBV12-4 TRBD2 CASRTSGARAPGELFF TGTGCCAGCCGGACTAGCGGGGCGCGCGCCCCCGGGGAGCTGTTTTTT
TRBJ1-6 once TRBV19 TRBD1 CASRTEGQRNSPLHF TGTGCCAGTAGGACAGAGGGACAGCGAAATTCACCCCTCCACTTT
TRBJ2-3 NA TRBV12-3/TRBV12-4 NA CASSPGQRADTQYF TGTGCCAGCAGTCCCGGACAACGGGCAGATACGCAGTATTTT
TRBJ2-1 few TRBV20-1 TRBD2 CSARKLATAGDFHEQFF TGCAGTGCTAGGAAGCTAGCGACTGCGGGGGATTTCCATGAGCAGTTCTTC
TRBJ2-2 few TRBV20-1 TRBD2 CSAPGGAGGRTGELFF TGCAGTGCCCCCGGGGGAGCGGGGGGGCGCACCGGGGAGCTGTTTTTT
TRBJ2-5 many TRBV2 TRBD2 CASSEKRGPQETQYF TGTGCCAGCAGTGAAAAGCGGGGGCCACAAGAGACCCAGTACTTC
TRBJ2-3 few TRBV7-2 NA CASSSDRTNTDTQYF TGTGCCAGCAGCTCCGACAGGACAAACACAGATACGCAGTATTTT
TRBJ2-5 few TRBV12-3/TRBV12-4 TRBD2 CASSPIAGGWETQYF TGTGCCAGCAGTCCCATAGCGGGGGGCTGGGAGACCCAGTACTTC
TRBJ1-6 many TRBV28 NA CASSYRGASNSPLHF TGTGCCAGCAGCTACCGAGGGGCCAGTAATTCACCCCTCCACTTT
TRBJ2-1 few TRBV12-3/TRBV12-4 NA CASRTSSGNEQFF TGTGCCAGCAGGACTAGTTCCGGCAATGAGCAGTTCTTC
TRBJ2-1 few TRBV10-3 NA CAISAQISYNEQFF TGTGCCATCAGTGCCCAGATTTCCTACAATGAGCAGTTCTTC
TRBJ1-3 few TRBV5-5 NA CASSLGYRATGNTIYF TGTGCCAGCAGCTTGGGATACAGGGCAACTGGAAACACCATATATTTT
TRBJ1-3 many TRBV5-1 NA CASSLVPGGDTIYF TGCGCCAGCAGCTTGGTACCTGGAGGAGACACCATATATTTT
TRBJ1-5 few TRBV10-3 TRBD1 CAISDRTGSNQPQHF TGTGCCATCAGTGACAGGACAGGGAGCAATCAGCCCCAGCATTTT
TRBJ1-6 NA TRBV10-3 TRBD1 CAISESTGFYNSPLHF TGTGCCATCAGTGAGTCGACAGGGTTTTATAATTCACCCCTCCACTTT
TRBJ2-6 NA TRBV5-1 NA CASSPTVGFSGANVLTF TGCGCCAGCAGCCCAACCGTTGGGTTCTCTGGGGCCAACGTCCTGACTTTC
TRBJ2-2 NA TRBV29-1 TRBD1 CSVHVTGVTGELFF TGCAGCGTGCACGTGACAGGGGTCACCGGGGAGCTGTTTTTT
TRBJ2-2 NA TRBV6-1 NA CATPAAWTGELFF TGTGCCACCCCTGCGGCGTGGACCGGGGAGCTGTTTTTT
TRBJ2-7 few TRBV12-3/TRBV12-4 TRBD2 CASKPRLAGGYEQYF TGTGCCAGCAAGCCCCGACTAGCGGGGGGATACGAGCAGTACTTC
TRBJ2-3 few TRBV6-6 NA CASSYPQDTQYF TGTGCCAGCAGTTACCCCCAAGATACGCAGTATTTT
TRBJ2-7 many TRBV5-1 NA CASSLPGMNEQYF TGCGCCAGCAGCTTGCCAGGGATGAACGAGCAGTACTTC
TRBJ2-3 few TRBV20-1 NA CSASGISTDTQYF TGCAGTGCTAGCGGGATTAGCACAGATACGCAGTATTTT
TRBJ2-3 NA TRBV6-1 TRBD1 CASSDEWTGLVGDTQYF TGTGCCAGCAGTGATGAGTGGACAGGCCTCGTAGGGGATACGCAGTATTTT
TRBJ2-1 NA TRBV6-1 TRBD2 CAGSGLAGAGPYEQFF TGTGCCGGGTCAGGGCTAGCGGGGGCCGGTCCCTATGAGCAGTTCTTC
TRBJ1-6 few TRBV12-3/TRBV12-4 NA CASGDTNSPLHF TGTGCCAGCGGCGACACGAATTCACCCCTCCACTTT
TRBJ2-6 NA TRBV5-8 TRBD1 CASSGGQGRSGANVLTF TGTGCCAGCAGCGGGGGACAGGGGCGCTCTGGGGCCAACGTCCTGACTTTC
TRBJ2-5 few TRBV13 NA CASSSRGMETQYF TGTGCCAGCAGCTCGAGGGGGATGGAGACCCAGTACTTC
TRBJ1-3 NA TRBV9 NA CASSVDSGRMGSGNTIYF TGTGCCAGCAGCGTAGATTCGGGCAGGATGGGCTCTGGAAACACCATATATTTT
TRBJ2-3 few TRBV2 NA CASSIQGPGTQYF TGTGCCAGCAGCATACAAGGTCCGGGTACGCAGTATTTT
TRBJ2-7 many TRBV18 TRBD2 CASSPREGLYEQYF TGTGCCAGCTCACCAAGGGAGGGCCTCTACGAGCAGTACTTC
TRBJ2-7 many TRBV5-1 NA CASSHTTDGYEQYF TGCGCCAGCAGTCATACGACAGACGGTTACGAGCAGTACTTC
TRBJ2-1 many TRBV7-9 TRBD2 CASSSGAGGLPINEQFF TGTGCCAGCAGCTCGGGAGCGGGGGGGTTACCTATCAATGAGCAGTTCTTC
TRBJ1-1 NA TRBV6-5 NA CASSYQTLNTEAFF TGTGCCAGCAGTTACCAAACCCTTAACACTGAAGCTTTCTTT
TRBJ2-7 NA TRBV20-1 NA CSASTPRGALYEQYF TGCAGTGCTAGCACACCTCGAGGGGCTCTGTACGAGCAGTACTTC
TRBJ2-5 NA TRBV15 NA CATSRDGKETQYF TGTGCCACCAGCAGAGATGGAAAAGAGACCCAGTACTTC
TRBJ1-1 few TRBV15 NA CATSKDTEAFF TGTGCCACCAGCAAAGACACTGAAGCTTTCTTT
TRBJ1-2 NA TRBV25-1 NA CASTEGETGTTF TGTGCCAGCACTGAAGGGGAGACGGGAACCACCTTC
TRBJ2-7 NA TRBV5-1 NA CASSIDGTPLYEQYF TGCGCCAGCAGCATAGACGGGACACCGCTCTACGAGCAGTACTTC
TRBJ2-7 NA TRBV12-3/TRBV12-4 TRBD2 CASSFSGTTYEQYF TGTGCCAGCAGTTTTTCCGGGACTACCTACGAGCAGTACTTC
TRBJ2-3 few TRBV5-1 TRBD1 CASSLFSRRTGRTDTQYF TGCGCCAGCAGCTTGTTCAGTAGAAGGACAGGGCGCACAGATACGCAGTATTTT
TRBJ1-6 many TRBV18 NA CASSGTPNSPLHF TGTGCCAGCTCCGGGACCCCTAACTCACCCCTCCACTTT
TRBJ2-2 few TRBV12-3/TRBV12-4 NA CASNIYNTGELFF TGTGCCAGCAACATTTACAACACCGGGGAGCTGTTTTTT
TRBJ2-7 NA TRBV18 NA CASSPDTGYPYEQYF TGTGCCAGCTCACCAGACACAGGATACCCCTACGAGCAGTACTTC
TRBJ2-5 few TRBV12-3/TRBV12-4 NA CASSYFGLLRNQYF TGTGCCAGCAGTTATTTTGGGCTACTGCGAAACCAGTACTTC
TRBJ1-6 NA TRBV7-3 NA CASSPGTAKNSPLHF TGTGCCAGCAGCCCCGGGACCGCCAAAAATTCACCCCTCCACTTT
TRBJ2-1 NA TRBV5-1 NA CASSLDHSSYNEQFF TGCGCCAGCAGCTTGGATCACAGCTCCTACAATGAGCAGTTCTTC
TRBJ2-3 NA TRBV20-1 NA CSARPGQVTGTDTQYF TGCAGTGCTAGACCGGGCCAGGTGACGGGCACAGATACGCAGTATTTT
TRBJ2-3 NA TRBV12-3/TRBV12-4 NA CASRGYASTDTQYF TGTGCCAGCAGGGGCTATGCTAGCACAGATACGCAGTATTTT
TRBJ2-7 many TRBV10-2 NA CASTDAGGSNSYEQYF TGCGCCAGCACAGATGCGGGCGGCTCAAACTCCTACGAGCAGTACTTC
TRBJ2-7 few TRBV12-3/TRBV12-4 NA CASVKGVPWYEQYF TGTGCCAGCGTCAAGGGGGTCCCTTGGTACGAGCAGTACTTC
TRBJ2-7 NA TRBV12-3/TRBV12-4 NA CASSLDGQNGYEQYF TGTGCCAGCAGCCTTGACGGACAGAATGGCTACGAGCAGTACTTC
TRBJ2-1 few TRBV7-9 TRBD1 CASSPPYRDRGSNEQFF TGTGCCAGCAGCCCGCCTTACCGGGACAGGGGGTCCAATGAGCAGTTCTTC
TRBJ2-5 NA TRBV7-2 TRBD2 CASSLTSGAQETQYF TGTGCCAGCAGCTTAACTAGCGGGGCCCAAGAGACCCAGTACTTC
TRBJ2-7 few TRBV5-1 NA CASSWQQGGSYEQYF TGCGCCAGCAGCTGGCAACAGGGCGGCTCCTACGAGCAGTACTTC
TRBJ2-2 many TRBV9 NA CASSGGNTGELFF TGTGCCAGCAGCGGGGGCAACACCGGGGAGCTGTTTTTT
TRBJ2-3 NA TRBV20-1 TRBD2 CSARYSGGLTDTQYF TGCAGTGCTAGGTATAGCGGGGGGCTCACAGATACGCAGTATTTT
TRBJ2-7 NA TRBV7-6 NA CASSSRTISYEQYF TGTGCCAGCAGCTCCCGGACGATATCCTACGAGCAGTACTTC
TRBJ2-5 NA TRBV29-1 TRBD2 CSVESTRGLAGESQETQYF TGCAGCGTTGAAAGCACCCGGGGACTAGCGGGGGAGTCCCAAGAGACCCAGTACTTC
TRBJ2-1 NA TRBV7-2 TRBD1 CASSLGQGGGEQFF TGTGCCAGCAGCCTAGGACAGGGGGGTGGTGAGCAGTTCTTC